This T cell receptor beta chain derives from a study of persistence of HIV-infected CD4 T cells. Study information: The sample holds CD4+ T cells responsive to CMV or HIV-1 Gag. Donors had been on suppressive ART for a median of 8 years.

Turning to this clone: Its specificity is not known.

This was the immunoSEQ version 4 assay in survey mode. Clones were read by immunoSEQ multiplex PCR, and TCRdb kept only the in-frame ones, dropping some. The sample has roughly 28,000 clones, roughly 75% seen once. Stimulation used about 9.2 ug/mL lysate from CMV-infected fibroblasts. CD40L/CD69 double-negative CD45RO-high memory CD4+ T cells were collected. Plasma HIV-1 RNA stayed below 50 copies/mL for at least 4 years. Deletions cut 4 bases from V and 9 bases from J, with 16 bases between. CDR1 and CDR2 from the germline V gene are GTSNPN and SVGIG (reference sequence). The CDR3 is 13 residues long.

Specimen: CD4+ T cells sorted from PBMCs after approximately 20-hour stimulation, collected from a patient who received antiretroviral therapy. The origin of this receptor is an adult woman with HIV who was CMV-seropositive. V usage is TRBV30 and J usage is TRBJ1-5; D is ambiguous. In nucleotides, the CDR3 is TGTGCCTGGACTCCCCAGGCCTTTGGGCCCCAGCATTTT. It encodes CAWTPQAFGPQHF.